This TCR beta chain was found in a study of resident and recirculating memory T cells in vitiligo. Profiling relied on immunoSEQ multiplex PCR, and the TCRdb table lists in-frame clones only, not all of them. The sample includes about 76,000 clones, roughly nine tenths of them seen just once. This CDR3 region has 15 residues. Germline V gives CDR1 MNHNS, CDR2 SASEGT. Trimming left V 2 bases short and J 2 bases short, with 10 bases between. The specimen was blood. This receptor was obtained from a male donor with vitiligo. V and J are TRBV6-1 and TRBJ2-1; D call uncertain. The CDR3 coding sequence is TGTGCCAGCAGTGAATGGGTAGCAGCCTACAATGAGCAGTTCTTC. Residues: CASSEWVAAYNEQFF.